A selection of T cell receptor beta chains follows, all from one sample in a study of blood T cell repertoires in COVID-19. Assay used: immunoSEQ multiplex PCR; TCRdb lists only in-frame clones, some missing. The sample contains 290,000 or so clones, roughly 87% of which appear only once. The specimen sequenced was peripheral blood. All receptors derive from a young man with active or convalescent COVID-19. The conserved cysteine and the conserved F or W are not part of the CDR3 here.

j_call v_call cdr3_aa
TRBJ2-1 TRBV13 ASRRKNWGVGNEQF
TRBJ1-1 TRBV6-5 ASSYDSKNTEAF
TRBJ2-7 TRBV7-9 ASSLLSTSYEQY
TRBJ2-1 TRBV19 ASSPGGALYNEQF
TRBJ2-1 TRBV5-1 ASSGRTGGAYNEQF
TRBJ2-3 TRBV24-1 ATSDRSGSGGSWTQY
TRBJ1-5 TRBV6-5 ASRRTGYNQPQH
TRBJ1-4 TRBV2 ASYTVGPEKLF
TRBJ1-6 TRBV27 ASTRSYNSPLH
TRBJ2-1 TRBV19 ASSIRGGSYNEQF
TRBJ2-4 TRBV4-2 ASSQVWGGRAKNIQY
TRBJ2-3 TRBV9 ASSGKPGQAPDTQY
TRBJ2-3 TRBV18 ASSPGQDRSDTQY
TRBJ1-1 TRBV6-2/TRBV6-3 ASSYRVENTEAF
TRBJ2-3 TRBV11-2 ASSLGASGTLNTDTQY
TRBJ1-2 TRBV7-2 ASSPFDRGHLYGYT
TRBJ2-7 TRBV28 ASRPPAAYEQY
TRBJ2-1 TRBV5-1 ASSPQGYNEQF
TRBJ1-3 TRBV24-1 ATGDSNSGNTIY
TRBJ2-1 TRBV3-1/TRBV3-2 ASSTSRRDSSYNEQF
TRBJ2-2 TRBV18 ASPRVDTGELF
TRBJ2-5 TRBV24-1 ATSVGAQETQY
TRBJ2-7 TRBV6-1 ASSEASGQGINEQY
TRBJ2-1 TRBV13 ASSLFIQGVYNEQF